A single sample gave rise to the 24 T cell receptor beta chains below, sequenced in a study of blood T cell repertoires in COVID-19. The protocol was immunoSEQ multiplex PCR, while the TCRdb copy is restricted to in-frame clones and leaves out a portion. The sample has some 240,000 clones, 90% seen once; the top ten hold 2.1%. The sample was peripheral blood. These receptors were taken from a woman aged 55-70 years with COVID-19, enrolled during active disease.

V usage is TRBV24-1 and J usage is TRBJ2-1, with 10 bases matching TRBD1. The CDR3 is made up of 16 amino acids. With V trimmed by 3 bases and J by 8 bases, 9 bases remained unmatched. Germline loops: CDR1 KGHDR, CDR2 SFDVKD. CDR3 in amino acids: CATSDPRQGARDEQFF. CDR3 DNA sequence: TGTGCCACCAGTGATCCCCGACAGGGGGCGCGTGATGAGCAGTTCTTC.

The CDR3 region is CASSISAGETDTQYF. CDR3 DNA sequence: TGTGCCAGTAGTATTTCCGCAGGGGAAACAGATACGCAGTATTTT. V usage is TRBV19 and J usage is TRBJ2-3; possibly TRBD1 for D (6 bases). The length of the CDR3 is 15 residues. The germline CDR1 and CDR2 sequences are LNHDA and SQIVND (reference sequence). V lost 3 bases to trimming and J lost 3 bases, with 13 bases between them.

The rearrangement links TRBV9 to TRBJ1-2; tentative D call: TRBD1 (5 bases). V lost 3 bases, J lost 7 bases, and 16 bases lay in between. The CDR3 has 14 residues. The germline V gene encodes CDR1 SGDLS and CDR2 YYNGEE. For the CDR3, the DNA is TGTGCCAGCAGCGAAGCGGGAGGGGTGGGTGGCTACACCTTC. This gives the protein CASSEAGGVGGYTF.

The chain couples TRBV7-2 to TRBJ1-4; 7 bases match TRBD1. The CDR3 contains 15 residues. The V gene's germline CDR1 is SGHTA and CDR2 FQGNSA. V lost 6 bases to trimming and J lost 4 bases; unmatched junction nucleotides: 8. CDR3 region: CASSSRQGRNEKLFF. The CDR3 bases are TGTGCCAGCAGTTCCCGACAGGGCCGTAATGAAAAACTGTTTTTT.

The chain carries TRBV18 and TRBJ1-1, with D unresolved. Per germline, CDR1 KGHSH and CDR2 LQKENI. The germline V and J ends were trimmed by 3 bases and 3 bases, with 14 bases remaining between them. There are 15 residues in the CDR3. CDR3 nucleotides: TGTGCCAGCTCACCCACTCAAGCGGGCCACACTGAAGCTTTCTTT. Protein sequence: CASSPTQAGHTEAFF.

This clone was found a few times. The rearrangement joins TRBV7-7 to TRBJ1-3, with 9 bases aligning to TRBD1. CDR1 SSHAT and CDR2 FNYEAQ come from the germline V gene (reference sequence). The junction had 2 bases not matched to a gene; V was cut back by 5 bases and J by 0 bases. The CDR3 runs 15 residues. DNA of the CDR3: TGTGCCAGCAGCACGGACAGGGGCTCTGGAAACACCATATATTTT. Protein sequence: CASSTDRGSGNTIYF.

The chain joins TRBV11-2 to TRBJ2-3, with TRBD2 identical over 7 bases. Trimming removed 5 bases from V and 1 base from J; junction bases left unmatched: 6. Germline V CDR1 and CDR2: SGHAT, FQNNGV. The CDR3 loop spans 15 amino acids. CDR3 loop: CASSPRGRGTDTQYF. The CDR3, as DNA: TGTGCCAGCAGCCCGCGGGGGAGGGGCACAGATACGCAGTATTTT.

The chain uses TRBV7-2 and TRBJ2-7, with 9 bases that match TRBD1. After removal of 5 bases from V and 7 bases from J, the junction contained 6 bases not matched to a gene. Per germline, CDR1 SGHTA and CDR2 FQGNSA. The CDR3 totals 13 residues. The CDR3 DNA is TGTGCCAGCAGCGGGGGACAGGGCGGAGAGCAGTACTTC. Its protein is CASSGGQGGEQYF.

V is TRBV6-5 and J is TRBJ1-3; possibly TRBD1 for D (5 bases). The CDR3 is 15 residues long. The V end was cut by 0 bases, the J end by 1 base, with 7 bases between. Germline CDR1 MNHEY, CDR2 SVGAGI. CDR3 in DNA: TGTGCCAGCAGTTACTCGGGGGGATCTGGAAACACCATATATTTT. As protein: CASSYSGGSGNTIYF.

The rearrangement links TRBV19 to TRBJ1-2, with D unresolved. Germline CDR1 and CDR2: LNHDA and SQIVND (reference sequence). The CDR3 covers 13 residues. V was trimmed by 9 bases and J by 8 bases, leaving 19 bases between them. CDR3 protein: CASGNPHRGGYTF. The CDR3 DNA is TGTGCCAGCGGGAACCCACACAGAGGAGGCTACACCTTC.

CDR3 residues: CAISESPRGYGYTF. CDR3 nucleotide sequence: TGTGCCATCAGTGAGTCTCCTCGAGGCTATGGCTACACCTTC. The chain combines TRBV10-3 with TRBJ1-2; no clear D gene. The CDR3 is 14 residues long. Germline V gives CDR1 ENHRY, CDR2 SYGVKD. V lost 0 bases and J lost 4, with 9 bases in between.

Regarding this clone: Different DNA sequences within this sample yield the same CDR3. CDR3 nucleotide sequence: TGTGCCAGCAGCTTGCCGGGACAGGGGGAAAAACTGTTTTTT. Translating gives CASSLPGQGEKLFF. The rearrangement uses TRBV5-4 and TRBJ1-4; 10 nucleotides line up with TRBD1. The CDR3 extends over 14 amino acids. The junction had 2 bases not matched to a gene; V was cut back by 1 base and J by 8 bases. In germline, CDR1 is SGHNT, CDR2 YYREEE (reference sequence). The full variable domain, with the rest looked up from reference TRBV5-4 and TRBJ1-4, is ETGVTQSPTHLIKTRGQQVTLRCSSQSGHNTVSWYQQALGQGPQFIFQYYREEENGRGNFPPRFSGLQFPNYSSELNVNALELDDSALYLCASSLPGQGEKLFFGSGTQLSVL.

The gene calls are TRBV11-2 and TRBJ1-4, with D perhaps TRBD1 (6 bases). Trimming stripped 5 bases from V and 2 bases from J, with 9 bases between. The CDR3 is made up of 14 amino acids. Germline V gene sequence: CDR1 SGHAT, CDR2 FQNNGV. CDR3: CASSTGITNEKLFF. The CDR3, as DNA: TGTGCCAGCAGCACAGGGATTACTAATGAAAAACTGTTTTTT.

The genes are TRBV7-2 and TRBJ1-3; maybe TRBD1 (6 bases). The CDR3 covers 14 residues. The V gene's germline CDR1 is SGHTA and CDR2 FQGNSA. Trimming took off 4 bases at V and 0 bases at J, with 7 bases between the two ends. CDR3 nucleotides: TGTGCCAGCAGCTCAGGGGCCTCTGGAAACACCATATATTTT. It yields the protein CASSSGASGNTIYF.

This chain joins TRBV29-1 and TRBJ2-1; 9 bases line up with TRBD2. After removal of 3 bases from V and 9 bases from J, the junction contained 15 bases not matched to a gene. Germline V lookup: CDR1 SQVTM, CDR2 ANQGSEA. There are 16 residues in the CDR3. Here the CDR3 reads CSVDPQGRGGAVEQFF. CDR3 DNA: TGCAGCGTTGACCCTCAGGGGCGCGGGGGGGCGGTTGAGCAGTTCTTC.

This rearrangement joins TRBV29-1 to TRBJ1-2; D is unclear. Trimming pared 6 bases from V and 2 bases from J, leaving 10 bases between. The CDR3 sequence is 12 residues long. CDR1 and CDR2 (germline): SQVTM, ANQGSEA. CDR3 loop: CSVTGFNYGYTF. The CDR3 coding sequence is TGCAGCGTGACGGGATTCAACTATGGCTACACCTTC.

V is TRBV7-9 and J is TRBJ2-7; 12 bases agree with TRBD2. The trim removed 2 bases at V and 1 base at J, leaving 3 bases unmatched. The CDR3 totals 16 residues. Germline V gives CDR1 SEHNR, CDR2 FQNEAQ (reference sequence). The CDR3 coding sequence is TGTGCCAGCAGCTTAACTAGCGGGGGGTATTCCTACGAGCAGTACTTC. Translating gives CASSLTSGGYSYEQYF.

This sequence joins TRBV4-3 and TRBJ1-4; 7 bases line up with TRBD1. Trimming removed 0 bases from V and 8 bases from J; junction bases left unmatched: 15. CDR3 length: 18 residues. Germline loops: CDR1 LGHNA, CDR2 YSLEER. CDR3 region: CASSQEATGELVREKLFF. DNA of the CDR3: TGCGCCAGCAGCCAAGAGGCTACAGGGGAACTAGTTCGGGAAAAACTGTTTTTT.

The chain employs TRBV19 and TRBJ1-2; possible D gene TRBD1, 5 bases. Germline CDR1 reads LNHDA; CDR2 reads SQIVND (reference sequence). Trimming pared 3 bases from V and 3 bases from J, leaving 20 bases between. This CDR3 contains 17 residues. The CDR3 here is CASSISGTLTGDYGYTF. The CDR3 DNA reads TGTGCCAGTAGTATTTCTGGGACTCTCACCGGGGACTATGGCTACACCTTC.

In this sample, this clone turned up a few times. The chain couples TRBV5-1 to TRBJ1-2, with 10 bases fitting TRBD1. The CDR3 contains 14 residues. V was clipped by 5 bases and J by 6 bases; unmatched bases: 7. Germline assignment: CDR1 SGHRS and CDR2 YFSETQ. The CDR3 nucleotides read TGCGCCAGCAGAGCCGGGACAGGGGAGGATGGCTACACCTTC. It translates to CASRAGTGEDGYTF. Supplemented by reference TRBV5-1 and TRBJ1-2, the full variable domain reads KAGVTQTPRYLIKTRGQQVTLSCSPISGHRSVSWYQQTPGQGLQFLFEYFSETQRNKGNFPGRFSGRQFSNSRSEMNVSTLELGDSALYLCASRAGTGEDGYTFGSGTRLTVV.

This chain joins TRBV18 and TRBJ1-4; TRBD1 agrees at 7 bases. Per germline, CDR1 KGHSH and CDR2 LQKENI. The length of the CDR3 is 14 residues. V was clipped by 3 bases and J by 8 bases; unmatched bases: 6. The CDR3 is CASSPTGRNEKLFF. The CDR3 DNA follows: TGTGCCAGCTCACCGACAGGGAGGAACGAAAAACTGTTTTTT.

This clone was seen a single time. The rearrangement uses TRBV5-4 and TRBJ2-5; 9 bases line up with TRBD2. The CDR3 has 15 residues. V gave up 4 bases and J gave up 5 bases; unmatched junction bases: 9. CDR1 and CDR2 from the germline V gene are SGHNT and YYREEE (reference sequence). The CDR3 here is CASSGSGGGMETQYF. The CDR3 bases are TGTGCCAGCAGCGGTAGCGGGGGAGGTATGGAGACCCAGTACTTC.

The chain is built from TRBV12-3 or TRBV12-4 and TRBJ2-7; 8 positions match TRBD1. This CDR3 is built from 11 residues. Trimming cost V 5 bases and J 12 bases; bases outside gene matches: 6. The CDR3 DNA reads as TGTGCCAGCAGTCAGGCAGGGGGCAGGTACTTC. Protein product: CASSQAGGRYF.

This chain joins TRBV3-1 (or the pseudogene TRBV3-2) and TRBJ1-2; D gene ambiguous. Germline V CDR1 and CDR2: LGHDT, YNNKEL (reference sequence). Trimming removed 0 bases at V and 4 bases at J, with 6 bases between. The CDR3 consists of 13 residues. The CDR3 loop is CASSQEQVYGYTF. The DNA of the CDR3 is TGTGCCAGCAGCCAAGAGCAGGTCTATGGCTACACCTTC.